The T cell receptor (beta chain) under discussion was sequenced for a study of shared clonotypes between healthy human individuals. Study at large: Ranging from 18 to 49 in age, donors were two women and a few men. Study-wide results and caveats: It was observed that roughly 5.4% of naive CD4 clonotypes were shared across several donors.

Concerning this clone: Its antigen is currently unknown.

CD45RO-negative CD8 cells positively selected for CCR7 made up the naive population, which excluded terminally differentiated effector memory CD45RA+ cells. It was at deep level that the assay was run. Data came from immunoSEQ multiplex PCR; TCRdb stores just in-frame clones and leaves some out. The data hold 1.5 million to 2.5 million clones, with about 95% observed a single time. Per germline, CDR1 MDHEN and CDR2 SYDVKM. The V gene lost 2 bases and the J gene lost 1 base, with 8 bases spanning the gap. The CDR3 is made up of 15 amino acids. The source of this sequence is a man in his late teens or twenties in good health. The V and J genes are TRBV28 and TRBJ2-2, with D unresolved. Sequences were obtained from naive CD8+ T cells sorted from blood. The CDR3 loop reads CASSLLVGNTGELFF. The CDR3 DNA reads TGTGCCAGCAGTTTACTGGTCGGGAACACCGGGGAGCTGTTTTTT. Supplemented by reference TRBV28 and TRBJ2-2, the full variable domain reads DVKVTQSSRYLVKRTGEKVFLECVQDMDHENMFWYRQDPGLGLRLIYFSYDVKMKEKGDIPEGYSVSREKKERFSLILESASTNQTSMYLCASSLLVGNTGELFFGEGSRLTVL.